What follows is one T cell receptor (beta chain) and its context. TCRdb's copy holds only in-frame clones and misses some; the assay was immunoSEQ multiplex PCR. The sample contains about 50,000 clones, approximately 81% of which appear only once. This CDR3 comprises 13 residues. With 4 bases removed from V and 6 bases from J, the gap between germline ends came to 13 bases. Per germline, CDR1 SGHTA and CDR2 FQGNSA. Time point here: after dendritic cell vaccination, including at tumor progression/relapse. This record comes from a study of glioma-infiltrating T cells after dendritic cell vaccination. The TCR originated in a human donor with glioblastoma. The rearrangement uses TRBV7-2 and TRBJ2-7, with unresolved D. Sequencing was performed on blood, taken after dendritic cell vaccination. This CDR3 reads CASSSPQDLEQYF. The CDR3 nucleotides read TGTGCCAGCAGCTCCCCCCAGGATCTCGAGCAGTACTTC.